This T cell receptor (beta chain) comes out of a study of beta chain features in type 1 diabetes. Background on the study: All samples combined gave fewer than 110 million sorted cells for examination.

Sequenced material consisted of expressed TCRB transcripts (all of the isolated RNA was reverse transcribed). Sequencing was performed with immunoSEQ multiplex PCR; in TCRdb, only in-frame clones are kept and a portion is missing. The sample includes some 140,000 clones, 7.5% to 9.5% of them seen just once. This clone was recorded a few times. Its antigen remains unidentified. Germline is not matched at one junction end, which may reflect a read error. The authors took one heparinised blood draw, averaging about 120 mL, from each donor. Germline V gives CDR1 SNHLY, CDR2 FYNNEI. The CDR3 sequence is 8 residues long. Findings and caveats of the study: Significant though moderate, a shortening of TCRB CDR3s appeared in all four CD4+ subsets of Type 1 diabetes patients.

Sequenced: central memory CD4+ T cells from blood. This TCR came from a man between 25 and 39 years old with type 1 diabetes. This chain links TRBV2 with TRBJ1-2, with D unclear. CDR3 in amino acids: CASSSTTF. The CDR3 DNA reads TGTGCCAGCTCCAGTACAACGTTC.